The rows below give T cell receptor beta chains drawn from one sample of a study of OX40 agonist ivuxolimab in advanced cancers. Repertoires were generated with immunoSEQ multiplex PCR, while TCRdb's copy carries only in-frame clones and drops some. Altogether about 69,000 clones are present, over 75% being singletons, with the ten largest covering around 6.5%. The sequencing here drew on CD4+ or CD8+ T cells sorted from blood, taken in a trial of the OX40 agonist ivuxolimab. The receptors derive from an adult with an advanced solid tumor such as melanoma, head and neck, liver or kidney cancer. CDR3s include the opening cysteine and the closing phenylalanine or tryptophan. D genes are given only for firm matches. Clone size appears in some rows only: once, few, many, or a class for an expanded clone.

j_call v_call clone_size d_call cdr3_aa cdr3_nt
TRBJ1-6 TRBV9 . . CASSAAGAPSPLHF TGTGCCAGCAGTGCGGCAGGGGCGCCTTCACCCCTCCACTTT
TRBJ2-1 TRBV7-9 . TRBD1 CASSSTITGGPSPNEQFF TGTGCCAGCAGCTCTACTATTACAGGGGGACCTTCACCCAATGAGCAGTTCTTC
TRBJ1-5 TRBV9 . . CASSQGRSNQPQHF TGTGCCAGCAGCCAGGGGCGTAGCAATCAGCCCCAGCATTTT
TRBJ1-1 TRBV4-2 . . CASSQDATEAFF TGTGCCAGCAGCCAAGATGCGACTGAAGCTTTCTTT
TRBJ1-2 TRBV27 . TRBD1 CASSSRDREADYGYTF TGTGCCAGCAGTTCCCGGGACAGGGAGGCGGACTATGGCTACACCTTC
TRBJ2-1 TRBV7-9 . . CASSDTRAEQFF TGTGCCAGCAGCGATACTAGGGCCGAGCAGTTCTTC
TRBJ2-7 TRBV7-9 . . CASSPVSDYEQYF TGTGCCAGCAGCCCCGTATCGGACTACGAGCAGTACTTC
TRBJ1-2 TRBV19 . . CASSTPEGILYGYTF TGTGCCAGTAGTACACCAGAGGGGATCCTCTATGGCTACACCTTC
TRBJ1-1 TRBV19 . . CASSALGTEAFF TGTGCCAGTAGCGCCCTCGGCACTGAAGCTTTCTTT
TRBJ1-1 TRBV9 once . CASSAQGYTEAFF TGTGCCAGCAGCGCACAGGGTTACACTGAAGCTTTCTTT
TRBJ2-7 TRBV7-6 . TRBD2 CASSQSGRASEQYF TGTGCCAGCAGCCAGAGCGGGAGGGCCAGCGAGCAGTACTTC
TRBJ1-5 TRBV19 . . CASSIFGRPNQPQHF TGTGCCAGTAGTATATTTGGCAGGCCCAATCAGCCCCAGCATTTT
TRBJ1-4 TRBV27 . TRBD1 CASSPRPGQGAGRNPNEKLFF TGTGCCAGCAGTCCAAGACCGGGACAGGGGGCCGGTAGAAATCCTAATGAAAAACTGTTTTTT
TRBJ1-1 TRBV28 . . CASSPRGGLAEAFF TGTGCCAGCAGTCCCCGTGGGGGGCTTGCTGAAGCTTTCTTT
TRBJ1-2 TRBV5-4 . . CASSLGGSDYGYTF TGTGCCAGCAGCTTGGGAGGGTCCGACTATGGCTACACCTTC
TRBJ1-4 TRBV27 . TRBD1 CASSFQQGLGWEKLFF TGTGCCAGCAGTTTTCAACAGGGGCTCGGTTGGGAAAAACTGTTTTTT
TRBJ1-2 TRBV2 . TRBD1 CATSGRTGHYGYTF TGTGCCACCAGCGGCAGGACAGGGCACTATGGCTACACCTTC
TRBJ2-7 TRBV30 . . CAWSGQVMDEQYF TGTGCCTGGAGTGGACAGGTAATGGACGAGCAGTACTTC
TRBJ2-5 TRBV2 . . CASTSQTPETQYF TGTGCCAGCACTAGTCAGACCCCAGAGACCCAGTACTTC
TRBJ1-1 TRBV18 . TRBD1 CASSIGGMTEAFF TGTGCCAGCTCAATAGGGGGCATGACTGAAGCTTTCTTT
TRBJ1-1 TRBV27 . . CASRRTGGAAEAFF TGTGCCAGCAGGCGGACTGGGGGGGCCGCCGAAGCTTTCTTT
TRBJ2-7 TRBV4-1 few TRBD1 CASSQEGQGVFEQYF TGCGCCAGCAGCCAAGAGGGACAGGGGGTTTTCGAGCAGTACTTC
TRBJ2-7 TRBV4-1 . . CASSQEAPSAYEQYF TGCGCCAGCAGCCAAGAGGCACCTAGCGCTTACGAGCAGTACTTC
TRBJ2-7 TRBV9 once TRBD1 CASSVEPGQNYEQYF TGTGCCAGCAGCGTAGAACCGGGACAGAACTACGAGCAGTACTTC
TRBJ1-4 TRBV5-1 . . CASSYGTLEKLFF TGCGCCAGCAGCTATGGGACACTAGAAAAACTATTTTTT
TRBJ2-7 TRBV7-9 once . CASSLLGSEQYF TGTGCCAGCAGCTTACTGGGGTCCGAGCAGTACTTC